The 9 T cell receptor beta chains below all came from one sample that was sequenced in a study of human T cells and chemical hapten exposure. Time point denoted: patch test 3, about 24 weeks after DPC sensitization. Treatment of the sample: therapeutic diphenylcyclopropenone sensitization with weekly scalp DPC. TCRdb ran MiXCR on the RACE reads and lists one entry per CDR3 protein. The sample contains some 170,000 distinct CDR3 sequences, 25% to 35% of which appear only once. Sample: whole blood, taken in connection with sensitization to the hapten diphenylcyclopropenone (DPC). Every receptor here comes from a young woman with alopecia areata. Some clones in this sample may be carry-over from other donors' samples.

In its sample, this clonotype was seen many times. The gene calls are TRBV27 and TRBJ2-1; 7 bases map to TRBD2. The CDR3 extends over 14 amino acids. V gave up 8 bases and J gave up 6 bases; unmatched junction bases: 10. CDR1 is MNHEY and CDR2 is SMNVEV in the germline V gene (reference sequence). CDR3 amino acids: CASQTGGRTNEQFF. CDR3 DNA sequence: TGTGCCAGCCAAACGGGGGGTAGGACCAATGAGCAGTTCTTC.

Only a few counts were recorded for this clonotype. V is TRBV3-1 and J is TRBJ2-1; 8 bases fit TRBD2. This CDR3 is built from 15 residues. Germline V gene lookup returns CDR1 LGHDT and CDR2 YNNKEL (reference sequence). Trimming took 2 bases from V and 6 from J; bases not matched to a gene: 6. The CDR3 here is CASSQPFGLANEQFF. In DNA form, the CDR3 reads TGTGCCAGCAGCCAACCCTTCGGACTAGCCAATGAGCAGTTCTTC.

This clonotype was seen a handful of times. This chain connects TRBV4-1 to TRBJ1-4, with a possible D match to TRBD1 (5 bases). Between the trimmed V and J ends, which lost 0 bases and 6 bases, there was a span of 11 bases. Germline V CDR1 and CDR2: MGHRA, YSYEKL. The CDR3 runs to 15 residues. The CDR3 DNA sequence: TGCGCCAGCAGCCAAGACGGGGGTGCCGATGAAAAACTGTTTTTT. It encodes CASSQDGGADEKLFF.

The J gene is TRBJ1-1, the V gene TRBV4-1; 10 bases match TRBD1. V lost 7 bases to trimming and J lost 5 bases; unmatched junction nucleotides: 10. Per germline, CDR1 MGHRA and CDR2 YSYEKL. The CDR3 runs 15 residues. This CDR3 is CASTPTGTGVTEAFF. CDR3 DNA sequence: TGCGCCAGCACCCCAACCGGGACAGGGGTTACTGAAGCTTTCTTT.

The V call is TRBV29-1, the J call TRBJ1-2; D possibly corresponds to TRBD1 (5 bases). V gave up 6 bases and J gave up 4 bases, with 15 bases separating them. CDR1 is SQVTM, CDR2 ANQGSEA, per germline. CDR3 length: 13 amino acids. The CDR3 region has the DNA TGCAGCGTCAGGGCCCCCGGCGCCTATGGCTACACCTTC. The encoded protein is CSVRAPGAYGYTF.

This chain connects TRBV2 to TRBJ2-5; D unclear. Trimming took 3 bases from V and 0 from J, leaving 11 bases between them. The CDR3 loop spans 15 amino acids. CDR1 SNHLY and CDR2 FYNNEI come from the germline V gene. The CDR3 nucleotides read TGTGCCAGCAGTGACCCACAACAGAACCAAGAGACCCAGTACTTC. The encoded protein is CASSDPQQNQETQYF.

This rearrangement joins TRBV4-1 to TRBJ1-5; the D is unclear. Trimming took off 2 bases at V and 1 base at J, with 3 bases between the two ends. The CDR3 runs to 13 residues. The germline V gene encodes CDR1 MGHRA and CDR2 YSYEKL. CDR3 DNA sequence: TGCGCCAGCAGCCAAAGAAGCAATCAGCCCCAGCATTTT. Encoded protein: CASSQRSNQPQHF.

The V gene is TRBV10-3, the J gene TRBJ2-7, with 8 bases fitting TRBD2. Germline loops: CDR1 ENHRY, CDR2 SYGVKD. The CDR3 is 17 residues long. The trim removed 3 bases at V and 4 bases at J, leaving 14 bases unmatched. CDR3: CAISDLSSGSSQYEQYF. CDR3 DNA: TGTGCCATCAGTGATCTATCTAGCGGGTCTAGTCAATACGAGCAGTACTTC.

There are a few counts of this clonotype. The V and J genes are TRBV5-1 and TRBJ2-3; TRBD2 aligns across 8 bases. V trimming: 2 bases; J trimming: 4 bases; junction bases outside the gene matches: 6. Per germline, CDR1 SGHRS and CDR2 YFSETQ. The CDR3 extends over 15 amino acids. Here the CDR3 DNA reads TGCGCCAGCAGCTTACGGGAGGGAGGGTCAGATACGCAGTATTTT. This encodes CASSLREGGSDTQYF.